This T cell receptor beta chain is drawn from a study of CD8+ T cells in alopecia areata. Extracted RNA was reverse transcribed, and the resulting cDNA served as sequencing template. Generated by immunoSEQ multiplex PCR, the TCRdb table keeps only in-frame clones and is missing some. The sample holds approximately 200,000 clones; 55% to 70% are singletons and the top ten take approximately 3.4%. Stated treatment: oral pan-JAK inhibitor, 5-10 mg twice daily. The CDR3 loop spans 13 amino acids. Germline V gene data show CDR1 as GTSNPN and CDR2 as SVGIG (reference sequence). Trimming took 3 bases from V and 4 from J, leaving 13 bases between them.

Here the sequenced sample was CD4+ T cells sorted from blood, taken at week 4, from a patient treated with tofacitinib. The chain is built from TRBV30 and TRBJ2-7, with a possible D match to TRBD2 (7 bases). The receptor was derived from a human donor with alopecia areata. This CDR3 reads CAWRKQGGYEQYF. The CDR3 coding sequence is TGTGCCTGGAGGAAACAGGGAGGGTACGAGCAGTACTTC.